The 19 T cell receptor beta chains presented below share a single source sample, sequenced in a study of long-term antiretroviral therapy in people with HIV (dated 2022 in TCRdb). Sequencing of the TRB variable region was done with the immunoSEQ hsTCRB v3.0 assay at survey level resolution. TCRdb took this table from immuneACCESS and kept in-frame rearrangements with V and J called. Such tables lack part of the clones; where checked against another copy, unresolved V genes explain under half of the gap, and the rest is unexplained. The sample has under 35,000 clones on record, over 85% of them singletons. The ten biggest clones cover 3.5% to 4.5% of the sample. The material sequenced was unsorted PBMCs, taken approximately 5.1 years after starting antiretroviral therapy. The origin of the receptors is a woman aged 50 to 65 with HIV.

V gene TRBV6-1 combines with J gene TRBJ1-2, with TRBD1 matching 9 bases. CDR3 size: 14 residues. Germline assignment: CDR1 MNHNS and CDR2 SASEGT. V lost 5 bases to trimming and J lost 4 bases; unmatched junction nucleotides: 5. The CDR3 sequence: CASSSTGGGYGYTF. CDR3 DNA sequence: TGTGCCAGCAGTTCGACAGGGGGTGGCTATGGCTACACCTTC.

The V gene is TRBV5-1, the J gene TRBJ1-2, with D hard to call. The germline gives CDR1 SGHRS, CDR2 YFSETQ. Trimming left V 1 base short and J 4 bases short, with 11 bases between. The CDR3 sequence is 14 residues long. The CDR3 loop is CASSLREGSYGYTF. DNA for the CDR3: TGCGCCAGCAGCTTGAGGGAGGGATCCTATGGCTACACCTTC.

The gene calls are TRBV2 and TRBJ1-1; D possibly corresponds to TRBD1 (6 bases). This CDR3 comprises 13 residues. Trimming took off 6 bases at V and 11 bases at J, with 19 bases between the two ends. Germline assignment: CDR1 SNHLY and CDR2 FYNNEI. The CDR3 protein is CASSVGGRQEAFF. CDR3 nucleotide sequence: TGTGCCAGCAGCGTGGGGGGGCGGCAAGAGGCTTTCTTT.

J is TRBJ1-4 and V is TRBV6-1, with TRBD1 matching over 7 bases. CDR3 length: 15 amino acids. Germline values: CDR1 MNHNS, CDR2 SASEGT. With V trimmed by 5 bases and J by 7 bases, 10 bases remained unmatched. CDR3 in DNA: TGTGCCAGCAGTCGGTTGGGGACAGACGGTGAAAAACTGTTTTTT. It is translated as CASSRLGTDGEKLFF.

The CDR3 region has the DNA TGTGCCAGCACCGGTGGGGGGGTGAACACTGAAGCTTTCTTT. This encodes CASTGGGVNTEAFF. This chain uses TRBV6-1 with TRBJ1-1; D might be TRBD1 (5 bases). The V and J ends lost 7 bases and 0 bases respectively, with 12 bases between them. CDR1 is MNHNS and CDR2 is SASEGT in the germline V gene. The CDR3 contains 14 residues.

The chain employs TRBV2 and TRBJ2-3; D unresolved. Germline-derived CDR1 and CDR2 are SNHLY and FYNNEI. V was pared by 4 bases and J by 8 bases, with 13 bases between. The CDR3 contains 13 residues. In nucleotides, the CDR3 is TGTGCCAGCAGTGCGAGTAACGGCGGTACGCAGTATTTT. It translates to CASSASNGGTQYF.

The rearrangement joins TRBV5-1 to TRBJ1-4; 7 nucleotides agree with TRBD1. CDR3 size: 16 residues. Per the germline V gene, CDR1 is SGHRS and CDR2 is YFSETQ. V gave up 4 bases and J gave up 8 bases; unmatched junction bases: 14. CDR3 loop: CASSPSGQLANEKLFF. CDR3 bases: TGCGCCAGCAGCCCCTCGGGACAGTTAGCCAACGAAAAACTGTTTTTT.

The chain joins TRBV6-6 to TRBJ1-4; D is unclear. This CDR3 is built from 12 residues. Trimming took 8 bases from V and 7 from J, leaving 11 bases between them. CDR1 is MNHNY, CDR2 SVGAGI, per germline (reference sequence). The CDR3 reads CASEEGREKLFF. As DNA, the CDR3 is TGTGCCAGCGAAGAAGGTCGTGAAAAACTGTTTTTT.

The chain carries TRBV30 and TRBJ1-5; 8 bases are a match to TRBD1. With 3 bases clipped from V and 2 bases from J, the junction kept 6 bases outside the gene matches. Germline V lookup: CDR1 GTSNPN, CDR2 SVGIG (reference sequence). This CDR3 region has 15 residues. CDR3 sequence (DNA): TGTGCCTGGAGAACAGGGGGACTTGGCAATCAGCCCCAGCATTTT. It encodes CAWRTGGLGNQPQHF.

The chain uses TRBV6-1 and TRBJ2-1; D may be TRBD2 (7 bases). Trimming pared 6 bases from V and 8 bases from J, leaving 20 bases between. Germline V gene data show CDR1 as MNHNS and CDR2 as SASEGT. This CDR3 has 15 residues. CDR3 residues: CASRGWRGLGDEQFF. DNA of the CDR3: TGTGCCAGCAGGGGTTGGCGGGGGCTCGGGGATGAGCAGTTCTTC.

The chain has TRBV10-2 and TRBJ2-2, with TRBD1 matching 10 bases. The germline gives CDR1 WSHSY, CDR2 SAAADI. The CDR3 has 13 amino acids. The V segment lost 8 bases and the J segment 4 bases; nucleotides outside the gene matches: 1. The CDR3 coding sequence is TGCGCCAGCTGGGACAGGGGCACCGGGGAGCTGTTTTTT. As protein: CASWDRGTGELFF.

The V and J genes are TRBV4-1 and TRBJ2-7; the D gene is possibly TRBD1 (5 bases). Germline V gives CDR1 MGHRA, CDR2 YSYEKL. The CDR3 spans 13 residues. Trimming cost V 4 bases and J 0 bases, with 7 bases left between them. The CDR3 protein is CASSRGYSYEQYF. The CDR3 DNA is TGCGCCAGCAGCCGGGGCTACTCCTACGAGCAGTACTTC.

This chain joins TRBV5-1 and TRBJ2-2; 11 bases agree with TRBD2. CDR3 length: 17 amino acids. J gave up 0 bases and V 3 bases, and 4 bases lay outside the gene matches. Germline V gene sequence: CDR1 SGHRS, CDR2 YFSETQ. The CDR3 loop reads CASSSSGGPTNTGELFF. The CDR3 DNA reads TGCGCCAGCAGCTCTAGCGGGGGGCCTACGAACACCGGGGAGCTGTTTTTT.

The V call is TRBV11-2, the J call TRBJ2-1, with 8 bases lining up with TRBD1. CDR1 is SGHAT, CDR2 FQNNGV, per germline. CDR3 length: 16 residues. The V and J ends lost 5 bases and 1 base, in that order; junction bases with no gene match: 7. CDR3 coding DNA: TGTGCCAGCAGCGCACGGACAGGGAGATCCTACAATGAGCAGTTCTTC. It specifies CASSARTGRSYNEQFF.

The chain recombines TRBV9 with TRBJ2-5; TRBD2 aligns across 9 bases. The V gene's germline CDR1 is SGDLS and CDR2 YYNGEE. V was pared by 0 bases and J by 2 bases, with 5 bases of the junction left unmatched. This CDR3 has 16 residues. The CDR3 DNA follows: TGTGCCAGCAGCGTAGCGTCTAGCGGGGTTCAAGAGACCCAGTACTTC. As protein: CASSVASSGVQETQYF.

The chain links TRBV6-5 to TRBJ2-5; 7 bases are a match to TRBD1. The CDR3 extends over 13 amino acids. V trimming: 6 bases; J trimming: 2 bases; junction bases outside the gene matches: 3. The V gene's germline CDR1 is MNHEY and CDR2 SVGAGI. The CDR3 nucleotides read TGTGCCAGCAGGGGGACAGCGCAAGAGACCCAGTACTTC. Amino acid sequence: CASRGTAQETQYF.

The V gene is TRBV6-1, the J gene TRBJ1-1; the D is unclear. Trimming removed 7 bases from V and 1 base from J, with 13 bases in between. Germline V CDR1 and CDR2: MNHNS, SASEGT. The CDR3 runs 14 residues. The CDR3 is CASNRQFWNTEAFF. The CDR3 coding sequence is TGTGCCAGCAATAGACAATTCTGGAACACTGAAGCTTTCTTT.

The rearrangement joins TRBV11-2 to TRBJ2-7, with 7 bases lining up with TRBD1. The germline V gene has CDR1 SGHAT and CDR2 FQNNGV. This CDR3 comprises 15 residues. With V trimmed by 4 bases and J by 0 bases, 6 bases remained unmatched. As DNA, the CDR3 is TGTGCCAGCAGCTCCCCGAGACAGGGCTCCTACGAGCAGTACTTC. Its translation: CASSSPRQGSYEQYF.

This chain joins TRBV7-8 and TRBJ1-5; 7 positions match TRBD1. Germline lookup yields CDR1 SGHVS and CDR2 FQNEAQ. The CDR3 has 13 amino acids. Trimming cost V 3 bases and J 5 bases; bases outside gene matches: 1. The CDR3 nucleotides are TGTGCCAGCAGCTTTGGGACAGATCAGCCCCAGCATTTT. This codes for CASSFGTDQPQHF. Supplemented by reference TRBV7-8 and TRBJ1-5, the full variable domain reads GAGVSQSPRYKVAKRGQDVALRCDPISGHVSLFWYQQALGQGPEFLTYFQNEAQLDKSGLPSDRFFAERPEGSVSTLKIQRTQQEDSAVYLCASSFGTDQPQHFGDGTRLSIL.